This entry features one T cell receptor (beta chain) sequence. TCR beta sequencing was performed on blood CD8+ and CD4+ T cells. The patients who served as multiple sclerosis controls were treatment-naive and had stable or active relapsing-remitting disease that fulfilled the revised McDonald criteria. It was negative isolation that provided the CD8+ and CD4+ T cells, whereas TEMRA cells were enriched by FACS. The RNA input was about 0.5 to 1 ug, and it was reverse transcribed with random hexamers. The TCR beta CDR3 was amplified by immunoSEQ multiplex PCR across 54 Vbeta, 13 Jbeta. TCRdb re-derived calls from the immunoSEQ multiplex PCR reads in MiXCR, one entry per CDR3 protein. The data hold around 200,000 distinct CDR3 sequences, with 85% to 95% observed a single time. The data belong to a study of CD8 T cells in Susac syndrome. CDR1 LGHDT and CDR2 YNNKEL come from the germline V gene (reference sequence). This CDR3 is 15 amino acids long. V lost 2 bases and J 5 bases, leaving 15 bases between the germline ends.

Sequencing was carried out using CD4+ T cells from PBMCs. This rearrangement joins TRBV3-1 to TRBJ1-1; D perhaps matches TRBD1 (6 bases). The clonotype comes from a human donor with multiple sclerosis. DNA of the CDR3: TGTGCCAGCAGCCAAAGAAAGGGGGTGGGAACTGAAGCTTTCTTT. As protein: CASSQRKGVGTEAFF.